The clone carrying this T cell receptor beta chain was detected a few times. This record belongs to a study of blood T cell repertoires in COVID-19. In the authors' workflow: Quantification of nucleated cells was approximated via reference gene primer amplification. The assay was immunoSEQ multiplex PCR, and TCRdb's table has in-frame clones only and misses some. V and J calls and clone size follow that table, whereas D and trimming were derived from the DNA. The sample gives 200,000 to 250,000 clones, around 83% of which show up once; 1.3% is in the top ten. The CDR3 spans 15 residues. Germline CDR1 is MDHEN and CDR2 is SYDVKM. V shed 6 bases and J 6 bases; nucleotides not matched to a gene: 6. Study members were between about 18 and 90 years old and lived in 20 to 30 US regions. Cohort allocation depended upon clinical history that participants reported.

The rearrangement uses TRBV28 and TRBJ2-1, with TRBD2 matching 12 bases. What was sequenced was PBMCs or T cells enriched from blood (not recorded which). This clonotype was obtained from a woman between 35 and 50 years old with acute COVID-19. CDR3 region: CASSPLAGGINEQFF. The CDR3 DNA reads as TGTGCCAGCAGCCCCCTAGCGGGAGGGATCAATGAGCAGTTCTTC.